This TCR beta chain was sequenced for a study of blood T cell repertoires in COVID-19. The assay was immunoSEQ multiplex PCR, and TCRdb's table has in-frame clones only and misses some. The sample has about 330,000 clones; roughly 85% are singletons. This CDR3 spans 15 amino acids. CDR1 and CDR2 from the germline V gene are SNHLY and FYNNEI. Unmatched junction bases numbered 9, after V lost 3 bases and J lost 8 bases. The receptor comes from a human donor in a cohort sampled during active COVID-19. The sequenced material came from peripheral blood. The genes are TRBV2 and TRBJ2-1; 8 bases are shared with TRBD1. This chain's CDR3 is CASSDPLLTGDEQFF. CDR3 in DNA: TGTGCCAGCAGTGACCCCCTGTTGACAGGGGATGAGCAGTTCTTC.